The 24 T cell receptor beta chains below were found in one sample sequenced in a study of Graves' ophthalmopathy and Graves' hyperthyroidism. As the template, RNA transcripts were used to amplify TCR beta CDR3 regions. RT-PCR was first run with HTBI primers, then multiplex PCR in a second round. Each CDR3 protein is one row after TCRdb ran MiXCR on the multiplex PCR reads. The table records about 600,000 distinct CDR3 sequences, about two fifths of them present only once. Specimen: peripheral blood or thyroid tissue (not recorded which). These receptor sequences come from an adult man with Graves' hyperthyroidism.

The rearrangement joins TRBV2 to TRBJ2-7; 8 bases align to TRBD1. Germline V gene data show CDR1 as SNHLY and CDR2 as FYNNEI. The J segment lost 5 bases and the V segment lost 6 bases, leaving 6 bases of the junction unmatched. The CDR3 extends over 13 amino acids. The CDR3 reads CASRGQVIDEQYF. The CDR3, as DNA: TGTGCCAGCAGGGGACAGGTGATCGACGAGCAGTACTTC.

To note about this clonotype: A junction end diverges from the germline sequence, so it may reflect a read error. The rearrangement links TRBV9 to TRBJ2-7; the match to TRBD2 covers 9 bases. The CDR3 has 15 residues. CDR1 and CDR2 from the germline V gene are SGDLS and YYNGEE. CDR3 loop: CVSSVDSGSVYEQYF. Written as DNA, the CDR3 is TGTGTCAGCAGCGTAGATAGCGGGAGTGTATACGAGCAGTACTTC.

At least ten counts were recorded for this clonotype. This chain connects TRBV25-1 to TRBJ2-7; 8 nucleotides match TRBD1. CDR1 is MGHDK, CDR2 SYGVNS, per germline. Unmatched junction bases numbered 5, after V lost 4 bases and J lost 0 bases. The CDR3 covers 15 residues. For the CDR3, the DNA is TGTGCCAGCAGTGCGACAGGGGTCCTCTCCTACGAGCAGTACTTC. Protein: CASSATGVLSYEQYF.

For the CDR3, the DNA is TGTGCCACCAGCAGAGATGGCCCTGAAGCTTTCTTT. This gives the protein CATSRDGPEAFF. The chain has TRBV15 and TRBJ1-1; D is uncertain. Germline loops: CDR1 LNHNV, CDR2 YYDKDF (reference sequence). This CDR3 is 12 amino acids long. Trimming pared 0 bases from V and 6 bases from J, leaving 5 bases between.

This clonotype has a count of ten or more. This chain links TRBV2 with TRBJ1-1, with D possibly TRBD1 on 5 matching bases. Trimming took off 2 bases at V and 3 bases at J, with 13 bases between the two ends. This CDR3 spans 15 amino acids. Germline-derived CDR1 and CDR2 are SNHLY and FYNNEI. The CDR3 bases are TGTGCCAGCAGTGAATGGGACGGAGTGGACACTGAAGCTTTCTTT. Translation gives CASSEWDGVDTEAFF.

In this sample, this clonotype turned up many times. This chain connects TRBV20-1 to TRBJ1-1; D not resolved. V lost 2 bases and J lost 1, with 11 bases in between. Germline CDR1 and CDR2: DFQATT and SNEGSKA (reference sequence). This CDR3 comprises 14 residues. The CDR3 loop is CSARPPPGNTEAFF. CDR3 in DNA: TGCAGTGCTAGACCCCCCCCGGGGAACACTGAAGCTTTCTTT.

The rearrangement uses TRBV29-1 and TRBJ1-1; tentatively, D is TRBD1 (5 bases). Germline V gives CDR1 SQVTM, CDR2 ANQGSEA. There are 15 residues in the CDR3. The V end was cut by 5 bases, the J end by 1 base, with 17 bases between. The CDR3 nucleotides read TGCAGCGTTAAGGGGCAGGGCGGGAGGAACACTGAAGCTTTCTTT. Its protein product is CSVKGQGGRNTEAFF.

At least ten counts were recorded for this clonotype. V gene TRBV12-3 or TRBV12-4 combines with J gene TRBJ2-2; D call uncertain. Trimming pared 4 bases from V and 8 bases from J, leaving 5 bases between. This CDR3 spans 11 amino acids. CDR3 loop: CASSSPGELFF. The CDR3 region has the DNA TGTGCCAGCAGTTCCCCTGGGGAGCTGTTTTTT.

Concerning this clonotype itself: A much larger clone sits a single nucleotide away, making a read error possible. The chain is built from TRBV10-3 and TRBJ2-5, with 7 bases matching TRBD1. This CDR3 has 14 amino acids. Germline V gene sequence: CDR1 ENHRY, CDR2 SYGVKD. The CDR3 here is CAINPTGSQETRYF. The CDR3 DNA sequence: TGTGCCATCAATCCGACAGGGTCCCAAGAGACCCGGTACTTC.

This clonotype was found a few times. The V call is TRBV9, the J call TRBJ1-4; the D gene is possibly TRBD1 (6 bases). CDR1 is SGDLS, CDR2 YYNGEE, per germline. The CDR3 has 15 residues. V lost 3 bases to trimming and J lost 3 bases, with 12 bases between them. The CDR3 protein is CASSAGDQANEKLFF. As DNA, the CDR3 is TGTGCCAGCAGCGCAGGGGACCAAGCTAATGAAAAACTGTTTTTT.

The chain employs TRBV28 and TRBJ1-1, with D perhaps TRBD1 (6 bases). The CDR3 runs 13 residues. The V end was cut by 6 bases, the J end by 4 bases, with 12 bases between. The germline V gene encodes CDR1 MDHEN and CDR2 SYDVKM. CDR3 nucleotide sequence: TGTGCCAGCAGGGAGTCAGGGGTCACTGAAGCTTTCTTT. Amino acids: CASRESGVTEAFF.

There are many counts of this clonotype. The J gene is TRBJ1-2, the V gene TRBV19; D may be TRBD1 (6 bases). The germline V gene has CDR1 LNHDA and CDR2 SQIVND (reference sequence). The CDR3 consists of 12 residues. Trimming took 5 bases from V and 8 from J, leaving 12 bases between them. The CDR3, as DNA: TGTGCCAGTAGTCGGGGGGGGCAAGGCTACACCTTC. Translated, it gives CASSRGGQGYTF. Supplemented by reference TRBV19 and TRBJ1-2, the full variable domain reads DGGITQSPKYLFRKEGQNVTLSCEQNLNHDAMYWYRQDPGQGLRLIYYSQIVNDFQKGDIAEGYSVSREKKESFPLTVTSAQKNPTAFYLCASSRGGQGYTFGSGTRLTVV.

This clonotype showed up many times. The genes are TRBV2 and TRBJ2-5; 8 bases are shared with TRBD1. J lost 5 bases, V lost 3 bases, and 8 bases had no gene match. The CDR3 loop spans 15 amino acids. Germline lookup yields CDR1 SNHLY and CDR2 FYNNEI. The CDR3 reads CASSEGAGGRETQYF. The CDR3 DNA reads TGTGCCAGCAGTGAGGGGGCAGGGGGCAGGGAGACCCAGTACTTC. The whole variable domain, filled in from reference TRBV2 and TRBJ2-5, reads EPEVTQTPSHQVTQMGQEVILRCVPISNHLYFYWYRQILGQKVEFLVSFYNNEISEKSEIFDDQFSVERPDGSNFTLKIRSTKLEDSAMYFCASSEGAGGRETQYFGPGTRLLVL.

For this clonotype: This may stem from a read error, because a much larger clone lies one nucleotide away. The rearrangement links TRBV7-2 to TRBJ1-1, with 8 bases matching TRBD1. Trimming took 5 bases from V and 6 from J; bases not matched to a gene: 14. Germline CDR1 is SGHTA and CDR2 is FQGNSA. This CDR3 comprises 16 residues. CDR3 nucleotides: TGTGCCAGCAGCCATGTGGACAGGGTTTTAGGCGCTGAAGCTTTCTTT. This encodes CASSHVDRVLGAEAFF. The variable domain in full, completed from reference TRBV7-2 and TRBJ1-1, reads GAGVSQSPSNKVTEKGKDVELRCDPISGHTALYWYRQSLGQGLEFLIYFQGNSAPDKSGLPSDRFSAERTGGSVSTLTIQRTQQEDSAVYLCASSHVDRVLGAEAFFGQGTRLTVV.

This clonotype has a single count. This rearrangement joins TRBV15 to TRBJ2-3; tentatively, D is TRBD1 or TRBD2 (6 bases each). V lost 1 base and J 4 bases, leaving 18 bases between the germline ends. The CDR3 runs 17 residues. Germline CDR1 reads LNHNV; CDR2 reads YYDKDF (reference sequence). CDR3 bases: TGTGCCACCAGCAGAGGGGGGCCTAGCGATCGGGCAGATACGCAGTATTTT. It specifies CATSRGGPSDRADTQYF.

This clonotype has ten or more counts. The rearrangement uses TRBV29-1 and TRBJ2-5; 11 nucleotides agree with TRBD1. The trim removed 6 bases at V and 5 bases at J, leaving 5 bases unmatched. This CDR3 spans 13 amino acids. Looked up from germline, CDR1 is SQVTM and CDR2 is ANQGSEA. The CDR3 coding sequence is TGCAGCGTCCGGGACAGGGGGTCGGAGACCCAGTACTTC. Translation: CSVRDRGSETQYF.

This clonotype was observed many times. This chain uses TRBV5-1 with TRBJ2-7, with TRBD1 matching 10 bases. In germline, CDR1 is SGHRS, CDR2 YFSETQ. The junction had 6 bases not matched to a gene; V was cut back by 4 bases and J by 5 bases. This CDR3 has 14 residues. DNA for the CDR3: TGCGCCAGCAGCCCACGGGACAGGGGCGACGAGCAGTACTTC. This codes for CASSPRDRGDEQYF.

The table lists this clonotype with a few counts. The chain is built from TRBV6-5 and TRBJ1-2; unclear D gene. The germline V and J ends were trimmed by 6 bases and 4 bases, with 15 bases remaining between them. The germline gives CDR1 MNHEY, CDR2 SVGAGI. The CDR3 runs to 14 residues. The CDR3, as DNA: TGTGCCAGCAGGAACCGGGAATTTTTCTATGGCTACACCTTC. As protein: CASRNREFFYGYTF.

This clonotype was picked up many times. The rearrangement joins TRBV7-2 to TRBJ2-7, with 9 bases identical to TRBD2. Germline V lookup: CDR1 SGHTA, CDR2 FQGNSA. This CDR3 is built from 16 residues. Losses at the gene ends were 8 bases for V and 0 bases for J; bases not matched to a gene: 11. The CDR3 bases are TGTGCCAGCTCACCACGGACTAGCGCCTACTCCTACGAGCAGTACTTC. Its translation is CASSPRTSAYSYEQYF.

There are many counts of this clonotype. This chain joins TRBV5-1 and TRBJ1-1; D unresolved. V lost 2 bases and J 5 bases, leaving 10 bases between the germline ends. The CDR3 spans 13 residues. Germline V gene lookup returns CDR1 SGHRS and CDR2 YFSETQ. The CDR3 DNA follows: TGCGCCAGCAGCTTCGACCGGGGAACTGAAGCTTTCTTT. This gives the protein CASSFDRGTEAFF.

This clonotype was picked up many times. The chain couples TRBV5-1 to TRBJ2-7, with a weak D call TRBD1 (6 bases). Per germline, CDR1 SGHRS and CDR2 YFSETQ. V lost 0 bases and J lost 2, with 12 bases in between. CDR3 length: 15 amino acids. CDR3 sequence (DNA): TGCGCCAGCAGCTTGGTTTCAGGGGAAACCTACGAGCAGTACTTC. Translated: CASSLVSGETYEQYF.

This clonotype was found many times. The chain couples TRBV6-6 to TRBJ2-5; D is perhaps TRBD1 (5 bases). Germline assignment: CDR1 MNHNY and CDR2 SVGAGI (reference sequence). This CDR3 comprises 15 residues. The germline V and J ends were trimmed by 5 bases and 1 base, with 14 bases remaining between them. This CDR3 is CASSTSGNPQETQYF. CDR3 bases: TGTGCCAGCAGTACGTCAGGGAACCCCCAAGAGACCCAGTACTTC.

About this clonotype itself: A much larger clone sits a single nucleotide away, making a read error possible. V is TRBV29-1 and J is TRBJ1-1, with 8 bases aligning to TRBD1. Germline-derived CDR1 and CDR2 are SQVTM and ANQGSEA. This CDR3 contains 11 residues. Germline trimming cut 7 bases from V and 12 bases from J; bases unmatched to any gene: 10. In DNA form, the CDR3 reads TGCAGCGCTTTAGGACAGGGAAAGACTTTCTTT. This sequence encodes CSALGQGKTFF.

The chain is built from TRBV24-1 and TRBJ1-2, with D possibly being TRBD1 (5 bases). Germline-derived CDR1 and CDR2 are KGHDR and SFDVKD. The CDR3 length is 14 residues. Trimming cost V 2 bases and J 0 bases, with 6 bases left between them. This chain's CDR3 is CATSDWTTNYGYTF. The CDR3 DNA is TGTGCCACCAGTGATTGGACAACTAACTATGGCTACACCTTC.